Each of the 12 T cell receptor beta chains below was sequenced from the same sample in a study of control samples from healthy donors and cancer patients. The repertoire was sequenced with immunoSEQ multiplex PCR; TCRdb's copy has only in-frame clones and lacks some. The top ten clones hold under 2.5% of a sample with roughly 80,000 clones, roughly 89% of them seen once. The sequenced material came from PBMCs. All receptors derive from a woman aged 55-75 years with head and neck cancer.

This chain links TRBV20-1 with TRBJ1-1, with D tentatively TRBD1 (6 bases). This CDR3 region has 11 residues. Germline CDR1 is DFQATT and CDR2 is SNEGSKA (reference sequence). The ends were cut back, 6 bases at V and 7 bases at J, with 12 bases in the middle. The DNA for the CDR3 is TGCAGTGCACTTGCAGGGGTTGAAGCTTTCTTT. Amino acid sequence: CSALAGVEAFF.

Only a few counts were recorded for this clone. The gene calls are TRBV11-1 and TRBJ2-7; TRBD2 is a possible D gene (6 bases). V shed 3 bases and J shed 3 bases, with 6 bases lying between them. The CDR3 contains 12 residues. Germline V gene lookup returns CDR1 SGHAT and CDR2 FQDESV (reference sequence). In DNA form, the CDR3 reads TGTGCCAGCAGCTTCGGGGGCTACGAGCAGTACTTC. It specifies CASSFGGYEQYF.

The V gene is TRBV11-2, the J gene TRBJ2-1; the match to TRBD2 covers 14 bases. This CDR3 spans 16 amino acids. CDR1 SGHAT and CDR2 FQNNGV come from the germline V gene. V lost 5 bases, J lost 6 bases, and 6 bases stayed unmatched. CDR3 protein: CASSRLGTSGSNEQFF. CDR3 nucleotides: TGTGCCAGCAGCCGATTGGGGACTAGCGGGAGCAATGAGCAGTTCTTC.

This chain uses TRBV7-6 with TRBJ2-1, with 14 bases identical to TRBD2. This CDR3 comprises 18 residues. Germline CDR1 is SGHVS and CDR2 is FNYEAQ. The V and J ends lost 5 bases and 7 bases, in that order; junction bases with no gene match: 13. In DNA, the CDR3 is TGTGCCAGCAGCGTGGGACTAGCGGGAGTTCGTGGCGGTAATGAGCAGTTCTTC. Its translation: CASSVGLAGVRGGNEQFF.

The chain employs TRBV9 and TRBJ2-1, with D unresolved. V was cut by 0 bases and J by 8 bases, with 15 bases left in between. In germline, CDR1 is SGDLS, CDR2 YYNGEE. This CDR3 is built from 15 residues. In DNA form, the CDR3 reads TGTGCCAGCAGCGTAGACGGATTGTTAGCCCATGAGCAGTTCTTC. This gives the protein CASSVDGLLAHEQFF. The whole variable domain, filled in from reference TRBV9 and TRBJ2-1, reads DSGVTQTPKHLITATGQRVTLRCSPRSGDLSVYWYQQSLDQGLQFLIQYYNGEERAKGNILERFSAQQFPDLHSELNLSSLELGDSALYFCASSVDGLLAHEQFFGPGTRLTVL.

CDR3 region: CASSLDASSEAFF. The CDR3 DNA follows: TGTGCCAGCAGCTTAGATGCGAGTTCTGAAGCTTTCTTT. The V call is TRBV11-3, the J call TRBJ1-1; D gene uncertain. V lost 0 bases and J 6 bases, leaving 8 bases between the germline ends. Germline CDR1 SGHNT, CDR2 YENEEA. The CDR3 length is 13 residues.

The chain combines TRBV9 with TRBJ1-1; D not certain. CDR3 length: 13 amino acids. The ends were cut back, 3 bases at V and 1 base at J, with 7 bases in the middle. Germline values: CDR1 SGDLS, CDR2 YYNGEE. For the CDR3, the DNA is TGTGCCAGCAGCGAAGGTCCGAACACTGAAGCTTTCTTT. Protein: CASSEGPNTEAFF.

The chain joins TRBV30 to TRBJ2-1; 10 nucleotides agree with TRBD2. Germline V gene data show CDR1 as GTSNPN and CDR2 as SVGIG (reference sequence). The ends lost 7 bases at V and 1 base at J; junction bases unmatched: 10. CDR3 length: 16 residues. This chain's CDR3 is CAFSSGSPGSYNEQFF. The CDR3 DNA reads as TGTGCCTTTTCTAGCGGGAGTCCTGGATCCTACAATGAGCAGTTCTTC.

V usage is TRBV5-4 and J usage is TRBJ2-3, with TRBD2 identical over 11 bases. This CDR3 has 16 amino acids. Germline assignment: CDR1 SGHNT and CDR2 YYREEE (reference sequence). V lost 1 base to trimming and J lost 8 bases; unmatched junction nucleotides: 9. CDR3 sequence reads: CASSLTSGRAGATQYF. The CDR3, as DNA: TGTGCCAGCAGCTTGACTAGCGGGAGAGCGGGCGCTACGCAGTATTTT.

This chain joins TRBV7-2 and TRBJ2-2; 8 bases align to TRBD2. CDR1 and CDR2 from the germline V gene are SGHTA and FQGNSA. Germline trimming cut 2 bases from V and 5 bases from J; bases unmatched to any gene: 4. There are 15 residues in the CDR3. This CDR3 is CASSLFGRGTGELFF. CDR3 bases: TGTGCCAGCAGCTTATTCGGGAGGGGGACCGGGGAGCTGTTTTTT.

V is TRBV7-9 and J is TRBJ2-5, with D perhaps matching TRBD1 (6 bases). The germline V gene encodes CDR1 SEHNR and CDR2 FQNEAQ (reference sequence). CDR3 length equals 15 residues. Trimming left V 1 base short and J 4 bases short, with 13 bases between. The CDR3 DNA is TGTGCCAGCAGCTTAGAGGGACACATACTAGAGACCCAGTACTTC. Protein product: CASSLEGHILETQYF.

The chain links TRBV5-8 to TRBJ2-3; D possibly corresponds to TRBD2 (5 bases). Trimming stripped 2 bases from V and 5 bases from J, with 15 bases between. Germline lookup yields CDR1 SGHTS and CDR2 YDEGEE. The length of the CDR3 is 15 residues. CDR3 residues: CASSLLGALGDTQYF. The DNA for the CDR3 is TGTGCCAGCAGCTTACTGGGAGCGCTTGGAGATACGCAGTATTTT.